Following are 23 T cell receptor beta chains from one sample sequenced in a study of cytomegalovirus exposure and HLA in healthy donors. The table came from immunoSEQ multiplex PCR; TCRdb's copy has only in-frame clones and leaves some out. The repertoire consists of 90,000 to 150,000 clones, with approximately 90% occurring once and the leading ten covering 6% to 7%. Material: PBMCs. Receptors were obtained from a woman between 18 and 29 years old in good health and CMV-seropositive.

The chain has TRBV19 and TRBJ2-7; no clear D. The CDR3 length is 15 residues. V lost 4 bases and J 2 bases, leaving 15 bases between the germline ends. The germline gives CDR1 LNHDA, CDR2 SQIVND (reference sequence). The CDR3 sequence: CASSTVLGSTYEQYF. The CDR3 DNA is TGTGCCAGTAGTACAGTCCTTGGCAGTACCTACGAGCAGTACTTC.

In DNA form, the CDR3 reads TGTGCCATCAGTGACCTAGCGGGGTGGGAGCAGTACTTC. It yields the protein CAISDLAGWEQYF. The chain links TRBV10-3 to TRBJ2-7, with 9 bases fitting TRBD2. Germline trimming cut 3 bases from V and 7 bases from J; bases unmatched to any gene: 4. CDR1 and CDR2 from the germline V gene are ENHRY and SYGVKD. CDR3 length equals 13 residues.

The chain combines TRBV7-2 with TRBJ2-5; 8 bases are a match to TRBD1. In germline, CDR1 is SGHTA, CDR2 FQGNSA. The CDR3 contains 15 residues. V was clipped by 3 bases and J by 3 bases; unmatched bases: 6. CDR3 nucleotide sequence: TGTGCCAGCAGCTTCTGGACAGGGCATGAAGAGACCCAGTACTTC. This encodes CASSFWTGHEETQYF.

The CDR3 sequence: CASSLTVLNEKLFF. As DNA, the CDR3 is TGCGCCAGCAGCTTGACAGTCCTTAATGAAAAACTGTTTTTT. The chain joins TRBV5-1 to TRBJ1-4; no clear D. Germline assignment: CDR1 SGHRS and CDR2 YFSETQ. V was cut by 1 base and J by 4 bases, with 8 bases left in between. The CDR3 totals 14 residues.

V gene TRBV18 combines with J gene TRBJ1-1; maybe TRBD1 (6 bases). The CDR3 loop spans 13 amino acids. Per germline, CDR1 KGHSH and CDR2 LQKENI. V was cut by 1 base and J by 7 bases, with 10 bases left in between. As DNA, the CDR3 is TGTGCCAGCTCACCACTGACAGGTATTGAAGCTTTCTTT. Protein sequence: CASSPLTGIEAFF.

The V and J genes are TRBV5-7 and TRBJ1-1; 11 bases fit TRBD1. TRBV5-7 is noted as an ORF with a role that remains uncertain. There are 18 residues in the CDR3. Trimming at V came to 2 bases and at J to 5 bases, leaving 14 bases not matched to a gene. CDR3 in amino acids: CASSFADGQGAPGTEAFF. As DNA, the CDR3 is TGTGCCAGCAGCTTTGCCGATGGACAGGGGGCCCCGGGGACTGAAGCTTTCTTT.

The V gene is TRBV5-1, the J gene TRBJ1-6; D gene unclear. CDR1 is SGHRS, CDR2 YFSETQ, per germline. The CDR3 extends over 19 amino acids. The ends were cut back, 0 bases at V and 9 bases at J, with 25 bases in the middle. The CDR3 coding sequence is TGCGCCAGCAGCTTGGTTTTCGGAGGGCCGAGGGAGGGAATTTCACCCCTCCACTTT. The encoded protein is CASSLVFGGPREGISPLHF.

For the CDR3, the DNA is TGTGCCAGCAGCTTCGCGGAGACAGATACGCAGTATTTT. It specifies CASSFAETDTQYF. This chain links TRBV7-6 with TRBJ2-3, with unresolved D. Deletions cut 3 bases from V and 3 bases from J, with 7 bases between. Germline CDR1 reads SGHVS; CDR2 reads FNYEAQ. The CDR3 sequence is 13 residues long.

V and J are TRBV5-1 and TRBJ1-6; D not certain. The germline V gene has CDR1 SGHRS and CDR2 YFSETQ. V was shortened by 5 bases and J by 7 bases, with 16 bases between the two germline ends. The CDR3 extends over 15 amino acids. For the CDR3, the DNA is TGCGCCAGCAGAGGAACCGACCGAGGGAATTCACCCCTCCACTTT. The encoded protein is CASRGTDRGNSPLHF. Full variable domain (outside the CDR3, taken from reference TRBV5-1 and TRBJ1-6): KAGVTQTPRYLIKTRGQQVTLSCSPISGHRSVSWYQQTPGQGLQFLFEYFSETQRNKGNFPGRFSGRQFSNSRSEMNVSTLELGDSALYLCASRGTDRGNSPLHFGNGTRLTVT.

V and J are TRBV7-9 and TRBJ2-5, with 8 bases identical to TRBD2. V gave up 5 bases and J gave up 2 bases; unmatched junction bases: 7. The CDR3 consists of 15 residues. Germline V gene lookup returns CDR1 SEHNR and CDR2 FQNEAQ (reference sequence). CDR3 sequence (DNA): TGTGCCAGCAGCCCCCTGGCGGGGGGTCAAGAGACCCAGTACTTC. It specifies CASSPLAGGQETQYF.

This chain links TRBV6-1 with TRBJ2-7; D perhaps matches TRBD1 (5 bases). Trimming pared 1 base from V and 3 bases from J, leaving 10 bases between. The CDR3 is 14 amino acids. Germline-derived CDR1 and CDR2 are MNHNS and SASEGT. CDR3 residues: CASSEVGRVYEQYF. The CDR3 bases are TGTGCCAGCAGTGAAGTGGGCAGGGTCTACGAGCAGTACTTC.

The rearrangement uses TRBV5-8 and TRBJ2-3, with D possibly matching TRBD1 (5 bases). V was pared by 5 bases and J by 2 bases, with 9 bases between. Germline V lookup: CDR1 SGHTS, CDR2 YDEGEE. CDR3 length: 13 amino acids. The CDR3 bases are TGTGCCAGCAGGGGCAGGGCCACAGATACGCAGTATTTT. Translated: CASRGRATDTQYF.

This clone was counted between two and nine times. This chain joins TRBV7-9 and TRBJ1-4, with 9 bases identical to TRBD1. Germline V lookup: CDR1 SEHNR, CDR2 FQNEAQ (reference sequence). The CDR3 extends over 16 amino acids. Trimming cost V 5 bases and J 7 bases; bases outside gene matches: 11. In DNA, the CDR3 is TGTGCCAGCAGCCCACGGACGGACAGGGGAGGTGAAAAACTGTTTTTT. Encoded protein: CASSPRTDRGGEKLFF.

CDR3 DNA sequence: TGTGCCAGCAGTTTATTTCGGGAGGTCTACAATGAGCAGTTCTTC. It specifies CASSLFREVYNEQFF. This chain joins TRBV28 and TRBJ2-1, with 7 bases that match TRBD2. With 1 base clipped from V and 3 bases from J, the junction kept 3 bases outside the gene matches. CDR1 is MDHEN, CDR2 SYDVKM, per germline. This CDR3 is 15 amino acids long.

The CDR3 loop is CASRRRDAQPQHF. The CDR3 nucleotides are TGTGCCAGCAGGAGGAGGGACGCCCAGCCCCAGCATTTT. This chain joins TRBV25-1 and TRBJ1-5; D may be TRBD1 (5 bases). Germline V CDR1 and CDR2: MGHDK, SYGVNS. V lost 6 bases and J lost 7, with 13 bases in between. CDR3 size: 13 residues.

In this sample, this clone turned up a few times. This sequence joins TRBV25-1 and TRBJ1-5, with TRBD1 as a possible D gene (5 bases). Looked up from germline, CDR1 is MGHDK and CDR2 is SYGVNS. This CDR3 is built from 13 residues. V lost 5 bases to trimming and J lost 6 bases, with 11 bases between them. CDR3: CASSLGQGQPQHF. CDR3 coding DNA: TGTGCCAGCAGTTTAGGGCAGGGTCAGCCCCAGCATTTT.

The CDR3 here is CASSEVSGTGLSGGYTF. The CDR3 DNA follows: TGCGCCAGCAGTGAAGTGTCCGGGACAGGGCTATCGGGGGGCTACACCTTC. The J gene is TRBJ1-2, the V gene TRBV10-2; 9 positions match TRBD1. The V segment lost 3 bases and the J segment 8 bases; nucleotides outside the gene matches: 16. The germline gives CDR1 WSHSY, CDR2 SAAADI. The CDR3 runs to 17 residues.

The gene calls are TRBV7-9 and TRBJ2-1, with D perhaps matching TRBD2 (6 bases). The germline V and J ends were trimmed by 3 bases and 7 bases, with 22 bases remaining between them. CDR1 and CDR2 from the germline V gene are SEHNR and FQNEAQ (reference sequence). The CDR3 is 17 amino acids. CDR3 nucleotides: TGTGCCAGCAGCTTTAGGTCTCTAGCGCTTCCCGGGAATGAGCAGTTCTTC. Its protein is CASSFRSLALPGNEQFF.

This clone was seen once. This chain joins TRBV27 and TRBJ2-5; TRBD2 matches 9 bases. The CDR3 runs 15 residues. Looked up from germline, CDR1 is MNHEY and CDR2 is SMNVEV (reference sequence). V was pared by 2 bases and J by 6 bases, with 7 bases of the junction left unmatched. CDR3 sequence reads: CASSLRGSGSKTQYF. The CDR3 nucleotides are TGTGCCAGCAGTTTACGAGGTAGCGGGAGTAAGACCCAGTACTTC.

The chain links TRBV12-5 to TRBJ2-2, with 11 bases lining up with TRBD2. J was trimmed by 5 bases and V by 0 bases; bases with no gene match: 5. Per germline, CDR1 LGHNT and CDR2 FRNRAP. The CDR3 loop spans 17 amino acids. This CDR3 is CASGLVSGGARTGELFF. The CDR3, as DNA: TGTGCTAGTGGTTTGGTTAGCGGGGGGGCACGTACCGGGGAGCTGTTTTTT.

The chain recombines TRBV4-2 with TRBJ1-3, with 7 bases lining up with TRBD1. This CDR3 contains 15 residues. Germline CDR1 reads LGHNA; CDR2 reads YNFKEQ. V lost 4 bases, J lost 0 bases, and 3 bases stayed unmatched. The CDR3 sequence: CASSPDRSSGNTIYF. CDR3 sequence (DNA): TGTGCCAGCAGCCCGGACAGGAGCTCTGGAAACACCATATATTTT.

This chain uses TRBV30 with TRBJ2-5; 7 bases are a match to TRBD1. The CDR3 consists of 14 residues. Trimming removed 1 base from V and 5 bases from J; junction bases left unmatched: 7. CDR1 GTSNPN and CDR2 SVGIG come from the germline V gene (reference sequence). CDR3 nucleotide sequence: TGTGCCTGGAGTGGGGCAGGGGGATGGGAGACCCAGTACTTC. It codes for CAWSGAGGWETQYF.

The chain couples TRBV5-6 to TRBJ2-2; weak D call: TRBD2 (6 bases). Trimming left V 1 base short and J 2 bases short, with 12 bases between. In germline, CDR1 is SGHDT, CDR2 YYEEEE. The CDR3 is made up of 16 amino acids. CDR3: CASSLRLDFNTGELFF. Written as DNA, the CDR3 is TGTGCCAGCAGCTTGCGACTAGACTTTAACACCGGGGAGCTGTTTTTT. The variable domain in full, with the rest retrieved from reference TRBV5-6 and TRBJ2-2, is DAGVTQSPTHLIKTRGQQVTLRCSPKSGHDTVSWYQQALGQGPQFIFQYYEEEERQRGNFPDRFSGHQFPNYSSELNVNALLLGDSALYLCASSLRLDFNTGELFFGEGSRLTVL.